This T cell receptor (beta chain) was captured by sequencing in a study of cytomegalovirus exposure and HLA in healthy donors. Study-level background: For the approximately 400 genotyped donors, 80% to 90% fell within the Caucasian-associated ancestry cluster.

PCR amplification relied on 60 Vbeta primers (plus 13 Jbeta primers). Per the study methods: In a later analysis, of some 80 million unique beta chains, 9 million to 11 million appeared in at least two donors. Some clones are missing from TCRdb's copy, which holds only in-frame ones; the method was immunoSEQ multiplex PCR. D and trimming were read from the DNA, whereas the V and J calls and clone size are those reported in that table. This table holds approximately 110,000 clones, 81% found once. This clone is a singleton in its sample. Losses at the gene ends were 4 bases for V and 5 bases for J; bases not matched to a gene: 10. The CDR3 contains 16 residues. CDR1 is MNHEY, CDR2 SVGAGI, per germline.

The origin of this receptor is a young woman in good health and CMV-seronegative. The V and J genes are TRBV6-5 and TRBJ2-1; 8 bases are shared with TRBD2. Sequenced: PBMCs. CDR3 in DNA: TGTGCCAGCAGTTTTCTGGTGAGCGGGAGAAACAATGAGCAGTTCTTC. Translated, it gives CASSFLVSGRNNEQFF.